Listed below are T cell receptor beta chains from one sample, sequenced in a study of T cell clones after liver transplantation. Clones were sequenced by immunoSEQ multiplex PCR, and TCRdb holds only the in-frame ones, with some missing. Among over 15,000 clones listed, around 80% were seen once. The sample was CD8+ T cells from blood, taken around 50 months after liver transplant. The receptors come from a human patient who received a liver transplant. These T cells may partly come from the graft donor. The CDR3 runs from the conserved cysteine through the conserved F or W. The order of the fields is V gene, D gene, clone size, J gene, CDR3 DNA, CDR3 protein. D genes are given only for firm matches. Size values are once, few and many counts, or a class for expanded clones, and some rows have none.

V: TRBV5-4
D: TRBD1
size: -
J: TRBJ2-6
DNA: TGTGCCAGCAGCTATGACGGGTCGACAGGGATCTCTGGGGCCAACGTCCTGACTTTC
CDR3: CASSYDGSTGISGANVLTF

V: TRBV19
D: -
size: -
J: TRBJ1-6
DNA: TGTGCCAGTAGTCCTGGTGGTAATTCACCCCTCCACTTT
CDR3: CASSPGGNSPLHF

V: TRBV5-4
D: -
size: once
J: TRBJ1-1
DNA: TGTGCCAGCAGCTTGTTGGGGACTGAAGCTTTCTTT
CDR3: CASSLLGTEAFF

V: TRBV27
D: TRBD2
size: -
J: TRBJ2-1
DNA: TGTTCACCTAGGGCGGGAGGGCCATTTTATGAGCAGTTCTTC
CDR3: CSPRAGGPFYEQFF

V: TRBV4-1
D: -
size: -
J: TRBJ1-2
DNA: TGCGCCAGCAGCCAGAGCCGGGACATGAACTATGGCTACACCTTC
CDR3: CASSQSRDMNYGYTF

V: TRBV4-3
D: -
size: once
J: TRBJ1-2
DNA: TGCGCCAGCAGCCCTCAGGGATCTGATGGCTACACCTTC
CDR3: CASSPQGSDGYTF

V: TRBV10-3
D: -
size: -
J: TRBJ2-7
DNA: TGTGCCATTAGGGACAAGAACTTACAGTACTTC
CDR3: CAIRDKNLQYF

V: TRBV9
D: TRBD1
size: -
J: TRBJ1-3
DNA: TGTGCCAGCAGCGTAGGAGGACAGGGGTCGGGAAACACCATATATTTT
CDR3: CASSVGGQGSGNTIYF

V: TRBV6-6
D: TRBD2
size: -
J: TRBJ2-3
DNA: TGTGCCAGCACCGAACTAGCGGATGGGACAGATACGCAGTATTTT
CDR3: CASTELADGTDTQYF

V: TRBV19
D: TRBD1
size: -
J: TRBJ1-5
DNA: TGTGCCAGTAGTAAAACAGGGGCTCAGCCCCAGCATTTT
CDR3: CASSKTGAQPQHF

V: TRBV6-5
D: -
size: -
J: TRBJ2-7
DNA: TGTGCCAGCAGGGGGGGGGCCGAACCCACCGAGCAGTACTTC
CDR3: CASRGGAEPTEQYF

V: TRBV18
D: -
size: few
J: TRBJ2-2
DNA: TGTGCCAGCTCACCGTCCCCGGGAATAAACACCGGGGAGCTGTTTTTT
CDR3: CASSPSPGINTGELFF

V: TRBV29-1
D: -
size: -
J: TRBJ2-6
DNA: TGCAGCGTTTTAGGATCATCAGGGGCCAACGTCCTGACTTTC
CDR3: CSVLGSSGANVLTF

V: TRBV27
D: -
size: -
J: TRBJ2-4
DNA: TGTGCCAGCAGCCCATTTAGCGGAACGGCCAAAAACATTCAGTACTTC
CDR3: CASSPFSGTAKNIQYF

V: TRBV7-3
D: TRBD1
size: -
J: TRBJ1-2
DNA: TGTGCCAGCACCGACCGGGGGGACAGTAAGGAGTACACCTTC
CDR3: CASTDRGDSKEYTF

V: TRBV11-3
D: -
size: -
J: TRBJ2-1
DNA: TGTGCCAGCAGCTTAGGACTACCCCATGAGCAGTTCTTC
CDR3: CASSLGLPHEQFF

V: TRBV4-3
D: -
size: -
J: TRBJ2-1
DNA: TGCGCCAGCAGCCCGAGCGGATCAAGGGAGCAGTTCTTC
CDR3: CASSPSGSREQFF

V: TRBV10-3
D: -
size: -
J: TRBJ2-5
DNA: TGTGCCATCAGACCGGGACCTGACCAAGAGACCCAGTACTTC
CDR3: CAIRPGPDQETQYF

V: TRBV10-2
D: -
size: -
J: TRBJ2-7
DNA: TGCGCCAGTTCGGACAGCTCCTACGAGCAGTACTTC
CDR3: CASSDSSYEQYF

V: TRBV6-5
D: -
size: -
J: TRBJ2-7
DNA: TGTGCCAGCAGTTACCGGGGACTTCTCTACGAGCAGTACTTC
CDR3: CASSYRGLLYEQYF

V: TRBV7-9
D: TRBD1
size: -
J: TRBJ2-7
DNA: TGTGCCAGCAGCTTAAGGGACAGGGGATTAGACGAGCAGTACTTC
CDR3: CASSLRDRGLDEQYF

V: TRBV5-1
D: TRBD2
size: once
J: TRBJ2-1
DNA: TGCGCCAGCAGTCGCGGGGGGGACATATACAATGAGCAGTTCTTC
CDR3: CASSRGGDIYNEQFF

V: TRBV6-6
D: -
size: -
J: TRBJ2-7
DNA: TGTGCCAGCAGTTTACTAGGGGCGGGTGACGAGCAGTACTTC
CDR3: CASSLLGAGDEQYF

V: TRBV13
D: TRBD1
size: -
J: TRBJ1-1
DNA: TGTGCCAGCAGGCAGGGGGAAATGAACACTGAAGCTTTCTTT
CDR3: CASRQGEMNTEAFF

V: TRBV7-9
D: -
size: -
J: TRBJ2-3
DNA: TGTGCCAGTTCCACAGATACGCAGTATTTT
CDR3: CASSTDTQYF

V: TRBV7-3
D: -
size: -
J: TRBJ2-7
DNA: TGTGCCAGCAGCTCTACGGGTTGGTCCGAGCAGTACTTC
CDR3: CASSSTGWSEQYF

V: TRBV6-1
D: -
size: -
J: TRBJ2-2
DNA: TGTGCCACCCTGTTGGGGGAGAACACCGGGGAGCTGTTTTTT
CDR3: CATLLGENTGELFF

V: TRBV13
D: TRBD2
size: -
J: TRBJ2-5
DNA: TGTGCCAGCAGCTTAGAAGCCAGCGGGAAAGAGACCCAGTACTTC
CDR3: CASSLEASGKETQYF

V: TRBV4-1
D: TRBD1
size: -
J: TRBJ2-2
DNA: TGCGCCAGCAGCCAAGTCACAGGGGTCACCGGGGAGCTGTTTTTT
CDR3: CASSQVTGVTGELFF

V: TRBV30
D: -
size: -
J: TRBJ2-2
DNA: TGTGCCTGGAGGAGAGGTCCCGGGGAGCTGTTTTTT
CDR3: CAWRRGPGELFF

V: TRBV5-3
D: TRBD1
size: -
J: TRBJ2-1
DNA: TGTGCCAGAAGCTTGGCTTCGGGACAGGGACACAATGAGCAGTTCTTC
CDR3: CARSLASGQGHNEQFF

V: TRBV6-5
D: -
size: once
J: TRBJ1-2
DNA: TGTGCCAGCAGTTCTAACAGCCTCTATGGCTACACCTTC
CDR3: CASSSNSLYGYTF

V: TRBV5-6
D: -
size: -
J: TRBJ1-2
DNA: TGTGCCAGCAGCTTAGGGGCAGACAGCTATGGCTACACCTTC
CDR3: CASSLGADSYGYTF

V: TRBV2
D: -
size: -
J: TRBJ1-1
DNA: TGTGCCAGCAGTGATCGGGTTGACACTGAAGCTTTCTTT
CDR3: CASSDRVDTEAFF

V: TRBV5-1
D: -
size: -
J: TRBJ2-6
DNA: TGCGCCAGCAGCTTGACTGAAGGGGCCAACGTCCTGACTTTC
CDR3: CASSLTEGANVLTF